Reported below is one T cell receptor (beta chain). Its cognate antigen is unknown. CDR3 length equals 15 residues. The V end lost 5 bases, the J end lost 4 bases, and 17 bases lay between the germline ends. CDR1 is MNHEY and CDR2 is SVGEGT in the germline V gene. Incorporated into the TCR beta cDNA libraries were unique molecular identifiers, which served to reduce PCR and sequencing biases. The yield from roughly 1 to 10 million T cells was approximately 500,000 cDNA molecules in total. TCRdb analysed the PCR reads with MiXCR anew, one entry per CDR3 protein. The sample contains roughly 650,000 distinct CDR3 sequences, over 45% of which appear only once. The data were obtained in a study of post-analysis software for immune sequencing data. Study overall: The disease courses covered relapsing-remitting, secondary progressive and progressive-relapsing multiple sclerosis.

Whole-study results and caveats: Batch-mates among the samples co-clustered strongly by F measure. Relative to controls, patients had a few TRBV segments at higher frequency, with TRBV5-6, TRBV5-1 and TRBV20-1 among these. Comparison with controls showed significantly lower normalized Chao1 diversity in multiple sclerosis patients.

The source is a girl aged 2-10 years with multiple sclerosis. This chain links TRBV6-2 or TRBV6-3 with TRBJ1-1; D is unresolved. Sequencing was performed on blood. CDR3 residues: CASSEPRRSLTEAFF. The CDR3 region has the DNA TGTGCCAGCAGTGAGCCCCGGAGGAGTCTCACTGAAGCTTTCTTT.